Presented here are 17 T cell receptor beta chains from one specimen sequenced in a study of CD8 T cells in ankylosing spondylitis. No antigen has been identified for these receptors. Study conclusions and caveats: A TCR beta motif of several highly homologous variants appeared characteristic of ankylosing spondylitis blood.

TCRdb passed the 5' RACE reads through MiXCR, listing each CDR3 protein once. The profile shows approximately 500,000 distinct CDR3 sequences, approximately 12% of them singletons. Sequencing was performed on blood, either unsorted or a sorted T cell fraction (not recorded which). Every receptor here comes from a male donor with ankylosing spondylitis.

This clonotype was counted ten times or more. A read error may account for a junction end that differs from germline. This chain links TRBV5-1 with TRBJ2-3; the D gene is possibly TRBD1 (6 bases). In germline, CDR1 is SGHRS, CDR2 YFSETQ. This CDR3 has 14 residues. The DNA of the CDR3 is TGTGCCAGCAGTTTCGGGACAAGCACAGATACGCAGTATTTT. As protein: CASSFGTSTDTQYF.

In nucleotides, the CDR3 is TGCGCCAGCAGCACCTCGGCCAACGATGGGGATTCACCCCTCCACTTT. Amino acid sequence: CASSTSANDGDSPLHF. The chain combines TRBV5-1 with TRBJ1-6; D gene uncertain. The germline gives CDR1 SGHRS, CDR2 YFSETQ. V lost 4 bases and J 8 bases, leaving 19 bases between the germline ends. CDR3 length equals 16 residues.

The V and J genes are TRBV7-9 and TRBJ2-3; 10 positions agree with TRBD1. The J segment lost 3 bases and the V segment lost 5 bases, leaving 5 bases of the junction unmatched. The CDR3 length is 15 residues. Germline-derived CDR1 and CDR2 are SEHNR and FQNEAQ (reference sequence). The CDR3 coding sequence is TGTGCCAGCAGCAAAGAGGGACAGGGGACAGATACGCAGTATTTT. Its translation: CASSKEGQGTDTQYF.

This clonotype was found many times. CDR3 region: CASSATPTGLSGNTIYF. As DNA, the CDR3 is TGTGCCAGCAGCGCTACGCCGACAGGTCTCTCTGGAAACACCATATATTTT. J is TRBJ1-3 and V is TRBV6-1; D is perhaps TRBD1 (6 bases). Trimming removed 6 bases from V and 0 bases from J, with 18 bases in between. Germline CDR1 MNHNS, CDR2 SASEGT. The CDR3 contains 17 residues.

The gene calls are TRBV5-1 and TRBJ2-3; 13 bases line up with TRBD2. CDR3 length: 20 residues. Germline assignment: CDR1 SGHRS and CDR2 YFSETQ. Unmatched junction bases numbered 20, after V lost 5 bases and J lost 5 bases. Here the CDR3 DNA reads TGCGCCAGCAGTCGTATTACTAGCGGGAGGGCCCGAGGGTCCGGAGATACGCAGTATTTT. Translation: CASSRITSGRARGSGDTQYF.

In nucleotides, the CDR3 is TGTGCCAGCAGTTTATTTGGTGACGGCTCCTACAATGAGCAGTTCTTC. Encoded protein: CASSLFGDGSYNEQFF. The rearrangement uses TRBV27 and TRBJ2-1; the D is unclear. Germline lookup yields CDR1 MNHEY and CDR2 SMNVEV (reference sequence). CDR3 length: 16 residues. With 1 base removed from V and 0 bases from J, the gap between germline ends came to 10 bases.

This CDR3 is CSAQTGIDQPQHF. In DNA form, the CDR3 reads TGCAGTGCCCAGACAGGGATCGATCAGCCCCAGCATTTT. The chain is built from TRBV20-1 and TRBJ1-5, with 7 positions matching TRBD1. Germline loops: CDR1 DFQATT, CDR2 SNEGSKA (reference sequence). V dropped 6 bases and J dropped 5; count of bases not matched to a gene: 7. This CDR3 spans 13 amino acids.

The chain couples TRBV20-1 to TRBJ1-2, with TRBD1 matching over 7 bases. The germline V gene encodes CDR1 DFQATT and CDR2 SNEGSKA (reference sequence). The length of the CDR3 is 14 residues. Germline trimming cut 0 bases from V and 4 bases from J; bases unmatched to any gene: 5. The CDR3 sequence: CSARESAGGYGYTF. DNA of the CDR3: TGCAGTGCTAGAGAATCGGCAGGGGGCTATGGCTACACCTTC.

The chain combines TRBV3-1 with TRBJ1-5, with no clear D. This CDR3 has 15 amino acids. The germline V gene has CDR1 LGHDT and CDR2 YNNKEL (reference sequence). The V gene lost 2 bases and the J gene lost 1 base, with 9 bases spanning the gap. The CDR3 spells CASSQTPGSNQPQHF. CDR3 nucleotide sequence: TGTGCCAGCAGCCAAACCCCTGGGAGCAATCAGCCCCAGCATTTT.

This clonotype turned up a few times. The chain uses TRBV6-5 and TRBJ2-3; D is possibly TRBD1 (6 bases). Trimming removed 4 bases at V and 0 bases at J, with 14 bases between. Per germline, CDR1 MNHEY and CDR2 SVGAGI. There are 16 residues in the CDR3. Here the CDR3 reads CASSSRDTQSTDTQYF. The DNA of the CDR3 is TGTGCCAGCAGTTCCCGGGACACCCAGAGCACAGATACGCAGTATTTT.

This clonotype was recorded at least ten times. The chain couples TRBV19 to TRBJ2-2; TRBD2 agrees at 13 bases. In germline, CDR1 is LNHDA, CDR2 SQIVND (reference sequence). The ends lost 4 bases at V and 1 base at J; junction bases unmatched: 6. The CDR3 runs 18 residues. The CDR3, as DNA: TGTGCCAGTAGTACTCGGACTAGCGGGAGCTTGAACACCGGGGAGCTGTTTTTT. Translating gives CASSTRTSGSLNTGELFF.

This clonotype showed up just a few times. The chain employs TRBV20-1 and TRBJ2-5; 7 bases are shared with TRBD1. The CDR3 spans 14 residues. Germline CDR1 DFQATT, CDR2 SNEGSKA (reference sequence). V lost 3 bases to trimming and J lost 5 bases; unmatched junction nucleotides: 9. DNA for the CDR3: TGCAGTGCTAGGACAGGGAGTGATTTGGAGACCCAGTACTTC. As protein: CSARTGSDLETQYF.

This clonotype was picked up many times. The DNA for the CDR3 is TGTGCCAGCAGCGCGCCGGGGCTAGGTGAGACCCAGTACTTC. It codes for CASSAPGLGETQYF. The chain is built from TRBV5-5 and TRBJ2-5; D may be TRBD1 or TRBD2 (5 bases each). There are 14 residues in the CDR3. V shed 4 bases and J shed 5 bases, with 15 bases lying between them. From germline, CDR1 is SGHKS and CDR2 YYEKEE (reference sequence).

This clonotype appeared a few times. This chain joins TRBV20-1 and TRBJ1-1, with D perhaps TRBD1 (5 bases). This CDR3 is built from 12 residues. V was shortened by 6 bases and J by 3 bases, with 11 bases between the two germline ends. Germline CDR1 and CDR2: DFQATT and SNEGSKA (reference sequence). This CDR3 reads CSARGGYTEAFF. The CDR3 nucleotides read TGCAGTGCCCGGGGCGGATACACTGAAGCTTTCTTT.

This chain connects TRBV24-1 to TRBJ1-2; D is ambiguous. The length of the CDR3 is 14 residues. CDR1 is KGHDR and CDR2 is SFDVKD in the germline V gene. V was shortened by 3 bases and J by 3 bases, with 10 bases between the two germline ends. The CDR3 bases are TGTGCCACCAGTGATACGCGGTCCTACTATGGCTACACCTTC. This translates into CATSDTRSYYGYTF.

This clonotype appeared a few times. This CDR3 is CASSQEGRKQFF. CDR3 bases: TGTGCCAGCAGCCAAGAGGGTAGAAAGCAGTTCTTC. This rearrangement joins TRBV11-3 to TRBJ2-1; the D gene is possibly TRBD2 (5 bases). Per germline, CDR1 SGHNT and CDR2 YENEEA. Trimming left V 5 bases short and J 11 bases short, with 13 bases between. This CDR3 is built from 12 residues.

DNA for the CDR3: TGCGCCAGCAGCTTGGAACAGAGCACAGATACGCAGTATTTT. This gives the protein CASSLEQSTDTQYF. This chain links TRBV5-1 with TRBJ2-3; no clear D. V lost 0 bases to trimming and J lost 0 bases, with 5 bases between them. In germline, CDR1 is SGHRS, CDR2 YFSETQ. The CDR3 covers 14 residues. Variable domain in full (rest from reference TRBV5-1 and TRBJ2-3): KAGVTQTPRYLIKTRGQQVTLSCSPISGHRSVSWYQQTPGQGLQFLFEYFSETQRNKGNFPGRFSGRQFSNSRSEMNVSTLELGDSALYLCASSLEQSTDTQYFGPGTRLTVL.